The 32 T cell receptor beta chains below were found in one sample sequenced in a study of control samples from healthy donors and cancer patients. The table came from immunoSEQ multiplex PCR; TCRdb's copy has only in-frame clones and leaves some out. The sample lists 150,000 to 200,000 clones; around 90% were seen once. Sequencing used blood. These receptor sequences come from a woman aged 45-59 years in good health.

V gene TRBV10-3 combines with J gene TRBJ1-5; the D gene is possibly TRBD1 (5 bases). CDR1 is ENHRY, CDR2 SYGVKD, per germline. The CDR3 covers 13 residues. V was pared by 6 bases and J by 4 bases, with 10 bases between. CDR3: CAISPGRNQPQHF. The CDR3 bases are TGTGCCATCAGCCCAGGGAGGAATCAGCCCCAGCATTTT.

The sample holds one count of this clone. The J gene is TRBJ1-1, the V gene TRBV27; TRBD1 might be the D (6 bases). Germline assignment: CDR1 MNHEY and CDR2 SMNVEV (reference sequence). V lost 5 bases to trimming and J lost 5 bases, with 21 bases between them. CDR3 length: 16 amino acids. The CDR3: CASSPRPGRGGTEAFF. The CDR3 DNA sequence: TGTGCCAGCAGTCCCCGACCTGGGCGAGGGGGAACTGAAGCTTTCTTT.

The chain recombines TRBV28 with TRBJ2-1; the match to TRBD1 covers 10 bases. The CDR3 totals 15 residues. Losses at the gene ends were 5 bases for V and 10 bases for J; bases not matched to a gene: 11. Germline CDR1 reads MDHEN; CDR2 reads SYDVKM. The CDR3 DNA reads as TGTGCCAGCAGTCCGGGACAGGGGTTTTCTGGCGAGCAGTTCTTC. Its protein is CASSPGQGFSGEQFF.

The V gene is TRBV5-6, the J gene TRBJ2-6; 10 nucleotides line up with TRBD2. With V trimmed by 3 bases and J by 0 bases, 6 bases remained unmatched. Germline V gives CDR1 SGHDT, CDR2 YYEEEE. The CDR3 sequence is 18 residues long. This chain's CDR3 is CASSYGLAEYSGANVLTF. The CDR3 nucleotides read TGTGCCAGCAGCTATGGACTAGCGGAGTACTCTGGGGCCAACGTCCTGACTTTC.

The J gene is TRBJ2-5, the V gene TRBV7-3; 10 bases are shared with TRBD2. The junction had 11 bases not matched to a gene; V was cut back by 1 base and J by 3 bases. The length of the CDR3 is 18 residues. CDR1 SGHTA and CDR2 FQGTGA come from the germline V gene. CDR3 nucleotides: TGTGCCAGCAGCTTAAGGGTCGGGGCTAGCGGGGGAAAAGAGACCCAGTACTTC. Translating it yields CASSLRVGASGGKETQYF. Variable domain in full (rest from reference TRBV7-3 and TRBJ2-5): GAGVSQTPSNKVTEKGKYVELRCDPISGHTALYWYRQSLGQGPEFLIYFQGTGAADDSGLPNDRFFAVRPEGSVSTLKIQRTERGDSAVYLCASSLRVGASGGKETQYFGPGTRLLVL.

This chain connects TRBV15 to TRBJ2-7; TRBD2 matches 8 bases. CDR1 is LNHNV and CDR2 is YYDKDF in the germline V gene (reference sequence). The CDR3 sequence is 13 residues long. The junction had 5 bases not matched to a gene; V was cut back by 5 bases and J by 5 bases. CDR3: CATSRGREDEQYF. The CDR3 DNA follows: TGTGCCACCAGCCGGGGGCGGGAGGACGAGCAGTACTTC.

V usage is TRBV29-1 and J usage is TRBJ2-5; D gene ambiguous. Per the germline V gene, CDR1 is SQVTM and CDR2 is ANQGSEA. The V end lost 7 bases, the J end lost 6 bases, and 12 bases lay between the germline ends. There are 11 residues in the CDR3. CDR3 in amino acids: CSAEGQQTQYF. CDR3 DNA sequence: TGCAGCGCCGAAGGGCAGCAGACCCAGTACTTC.

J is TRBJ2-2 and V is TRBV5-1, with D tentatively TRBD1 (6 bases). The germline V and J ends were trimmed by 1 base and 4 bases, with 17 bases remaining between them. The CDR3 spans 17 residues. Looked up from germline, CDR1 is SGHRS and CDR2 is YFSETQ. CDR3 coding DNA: TGCGCCAGCAGCTTGAACATGGGGGCGCGTGGCACCGGGGAGCTGTTTTTT. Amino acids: CASSLNMGARGTGELFF.

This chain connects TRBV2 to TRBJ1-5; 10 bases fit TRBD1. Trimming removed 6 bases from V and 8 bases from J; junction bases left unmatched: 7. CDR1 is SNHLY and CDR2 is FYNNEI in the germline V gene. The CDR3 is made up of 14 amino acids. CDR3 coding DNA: TGTGCCAGCAGCGCCGGGACAGGGGCCAAGCCCCAGCATTTT. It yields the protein CASSAGTGAKPQHF.

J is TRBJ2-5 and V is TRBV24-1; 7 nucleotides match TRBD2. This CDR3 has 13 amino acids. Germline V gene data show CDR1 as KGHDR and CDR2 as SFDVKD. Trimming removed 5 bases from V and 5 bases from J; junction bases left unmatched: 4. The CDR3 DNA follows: TGTGCCACCAGTGTCGGGGGGAGGGAGACCCAGTACTTC. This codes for CATSVGGRETQYF.

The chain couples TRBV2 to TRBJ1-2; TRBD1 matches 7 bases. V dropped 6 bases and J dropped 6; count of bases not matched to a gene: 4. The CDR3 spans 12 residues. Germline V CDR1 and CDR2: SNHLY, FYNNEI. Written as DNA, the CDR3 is TGTGCCAGCAGGGGACAGCCAAATGGCTACACCTTC. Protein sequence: CASRGQPNGYTF.

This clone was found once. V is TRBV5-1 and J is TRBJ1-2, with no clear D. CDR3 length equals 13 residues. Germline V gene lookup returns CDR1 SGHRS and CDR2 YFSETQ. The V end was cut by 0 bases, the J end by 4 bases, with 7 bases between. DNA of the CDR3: TGCGCCAGCAGCTTGGACCGAATCTATGGCTACACCTTC. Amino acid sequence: CASSLDRIYGYTF. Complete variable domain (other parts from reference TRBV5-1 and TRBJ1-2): KAGVTQTPRYLIKTRGQQVTLSCSPISGHRSVSWYQQTPGQGLQFLFEYFSETQRNKGNFPGRFSGRQFSNSRSEMNVSTLELGDSALYLCASSLDRIYGYTFGSGTRLTVV.

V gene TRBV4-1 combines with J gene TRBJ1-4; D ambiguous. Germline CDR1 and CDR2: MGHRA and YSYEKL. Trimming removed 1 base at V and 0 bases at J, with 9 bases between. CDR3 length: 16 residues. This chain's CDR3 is CASSQVKGSTNEKLFF. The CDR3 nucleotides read TGCGCCAGCAGCCAAGTTAAGGGCTCAACTAATGAAAAACTGTTTTTT.

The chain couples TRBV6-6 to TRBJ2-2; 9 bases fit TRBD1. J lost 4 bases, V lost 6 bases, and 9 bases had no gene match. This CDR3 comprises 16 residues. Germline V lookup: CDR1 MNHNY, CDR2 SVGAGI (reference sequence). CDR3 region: CASRTPGTGSTGELFF. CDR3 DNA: TGTGCCAGCAGGACCCCTGGGACAGGGTCCACCGGGGAGCTGTTTTTT.

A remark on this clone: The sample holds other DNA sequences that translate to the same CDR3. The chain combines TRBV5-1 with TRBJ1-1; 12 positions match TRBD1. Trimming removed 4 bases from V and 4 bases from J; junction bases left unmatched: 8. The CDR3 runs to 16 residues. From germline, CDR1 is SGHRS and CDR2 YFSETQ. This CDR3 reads CASSTGTGGQGTEAFF. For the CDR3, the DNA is TGCGCCAGCAGCACTGGGACAGGGGGCCAGGGCACTGAAGCTTTCTTT. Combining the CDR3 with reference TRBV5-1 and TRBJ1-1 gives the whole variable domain KAGVTQTPRYLIKTRGQQVTLSCSPISGHRSVSWYQQTPGQGLQFLFEYFSETQRNKGNFPGRFSGRQFSNSRSEMNVSTLELGDSALYLCASSTGTGGQGTEAFFGQGTRLTVV.

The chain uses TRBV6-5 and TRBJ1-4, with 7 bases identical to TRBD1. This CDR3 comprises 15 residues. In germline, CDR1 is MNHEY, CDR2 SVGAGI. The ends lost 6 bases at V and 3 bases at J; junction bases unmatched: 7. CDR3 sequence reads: CASSWTGPSNEKLFF. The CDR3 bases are TGTGCCAGCAGCTGGACAGGACCCTCTAATGAAAAACTGTTTTTT.

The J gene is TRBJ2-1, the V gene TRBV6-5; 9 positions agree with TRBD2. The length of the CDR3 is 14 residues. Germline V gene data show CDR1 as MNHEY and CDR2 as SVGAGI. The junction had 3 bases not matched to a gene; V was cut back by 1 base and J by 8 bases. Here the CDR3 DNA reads TGTGCCAGCAGTTACTTGGGACTAGCCGATGAGCAGTTCTTC. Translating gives CASSYLGLADEQFF.

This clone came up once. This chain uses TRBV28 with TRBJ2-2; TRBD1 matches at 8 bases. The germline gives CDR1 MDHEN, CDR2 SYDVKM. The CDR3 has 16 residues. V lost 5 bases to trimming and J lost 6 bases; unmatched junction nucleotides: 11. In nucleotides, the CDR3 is TGTGCCAGCAGTCCACCCGGGACAGGATACGCCGGGGAGCTGTTTTTT. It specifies CASSPPGTGYAGELFF.

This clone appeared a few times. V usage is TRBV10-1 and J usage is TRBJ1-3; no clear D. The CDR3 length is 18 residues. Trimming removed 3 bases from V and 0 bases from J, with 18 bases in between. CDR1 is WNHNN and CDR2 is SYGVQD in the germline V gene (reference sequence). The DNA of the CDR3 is TGCGCCAGCAGTGATCGAAGTTGGTTCAGCCGCTCTGGAAACACCATATATTTT. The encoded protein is CASSDRSWFSRSGNTIYF.

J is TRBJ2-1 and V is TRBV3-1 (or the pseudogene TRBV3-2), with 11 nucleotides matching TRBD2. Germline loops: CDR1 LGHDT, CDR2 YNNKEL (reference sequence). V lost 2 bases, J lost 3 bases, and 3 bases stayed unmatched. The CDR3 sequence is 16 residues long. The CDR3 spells CASSQLAGGHYNEQFF. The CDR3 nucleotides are TGTGCCAGCAGCCAATTAGCGGGGGGGCACTACAATGAGCAGTTCTTC.

The CDR3 loop is CASSQTGLGGNQPQHF. The CDR3 DNA follows: TGTGCCAGCAGCCAGACAGGGCTAGGGGGCAATCAGCCCCAGCATTTT. The rearrangement uses TRBV3-1 (or the pseudogene TRBV3-2) and TRBJ1-5, with TRBD1 matching over 7 bases. J lost 2 bases, V lost 3 bases, and 7 bases had no gene match. Germline V lookup: CDR1 LGHDT, CDR2 YNNKEL (reference sequence). The CDR3 covers 16 residues.

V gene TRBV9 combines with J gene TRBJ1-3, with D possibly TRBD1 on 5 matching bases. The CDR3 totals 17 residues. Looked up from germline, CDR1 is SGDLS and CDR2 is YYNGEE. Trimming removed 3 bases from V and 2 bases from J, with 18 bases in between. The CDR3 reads CASSDRGGTRPGNTIYF. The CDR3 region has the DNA TGTGCCAGCAGCGACCGGGGGGGGACGCGGCCTGGAAACACCATATATTTT.

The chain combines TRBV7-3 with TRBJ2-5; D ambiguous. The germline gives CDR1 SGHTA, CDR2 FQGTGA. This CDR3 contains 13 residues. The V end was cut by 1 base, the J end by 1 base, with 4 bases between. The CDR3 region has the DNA TGTGCCAGCAGCTTAAACAGCCAAGAGACCCAGTACTTC. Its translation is CASSLNSQETQYF.

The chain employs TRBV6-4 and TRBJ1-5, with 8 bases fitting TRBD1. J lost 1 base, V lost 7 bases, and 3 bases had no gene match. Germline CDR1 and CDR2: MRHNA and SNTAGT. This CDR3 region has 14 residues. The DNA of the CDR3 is TGTGCCAGCATCAGACAGGGGAGCAATCAGCCCCAGCATTTT. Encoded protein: CASIRQGSNQPQHF.

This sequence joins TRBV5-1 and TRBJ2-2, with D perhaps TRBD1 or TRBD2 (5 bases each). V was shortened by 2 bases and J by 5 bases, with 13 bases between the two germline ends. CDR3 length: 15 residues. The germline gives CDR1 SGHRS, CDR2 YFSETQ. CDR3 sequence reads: CASSFEGPGTGELFF. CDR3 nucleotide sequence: TGCGCCAGCAGCTTTGAGGGGCCAGGAACCGGGGAGCTGTTTTTT.

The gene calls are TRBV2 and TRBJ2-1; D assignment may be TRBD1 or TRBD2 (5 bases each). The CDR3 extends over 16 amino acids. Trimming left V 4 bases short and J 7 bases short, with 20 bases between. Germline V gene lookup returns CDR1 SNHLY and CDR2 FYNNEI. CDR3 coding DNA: TGTGCCAGCAGTGGGTTTTTTGGGGGAATATCAAATGAGCAGTTCTTC. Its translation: CASSGFFGGISNEQFF.

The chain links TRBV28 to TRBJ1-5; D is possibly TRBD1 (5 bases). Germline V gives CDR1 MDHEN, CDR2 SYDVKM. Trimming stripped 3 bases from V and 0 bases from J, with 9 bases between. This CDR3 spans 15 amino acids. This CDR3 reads CASSFGGTSNQPQHF. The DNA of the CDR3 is TGTGCCAGCAGTTTCGGCGGGACTAGCAATCAGCCCCAGCATTTT.

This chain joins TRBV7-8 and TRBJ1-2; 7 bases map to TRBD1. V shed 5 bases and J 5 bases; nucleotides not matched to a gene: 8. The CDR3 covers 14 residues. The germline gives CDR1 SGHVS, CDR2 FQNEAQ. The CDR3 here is CASSPSDRVYGYTF. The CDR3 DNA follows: TGTGCCAGCAGCCCCTCTGACAGGGTTTATGGCTACACCTTC.

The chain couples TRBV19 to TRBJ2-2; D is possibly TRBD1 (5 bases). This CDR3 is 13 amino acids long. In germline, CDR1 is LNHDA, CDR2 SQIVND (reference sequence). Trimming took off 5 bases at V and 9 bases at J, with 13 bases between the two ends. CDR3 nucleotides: TGTGCCAGTAGTTTCCCAGGGATCCGGGAGCTGTTTTTT. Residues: CASSFPGIRELFF.

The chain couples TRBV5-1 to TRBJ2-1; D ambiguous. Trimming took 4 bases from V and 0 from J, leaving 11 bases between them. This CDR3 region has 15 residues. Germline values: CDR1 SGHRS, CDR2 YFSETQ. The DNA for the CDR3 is TGCGCCAGCAGCGCCGTCTCGAACTCCTACAATGAGCAGTTCTTC. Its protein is CASSAVSNSYNEQFF. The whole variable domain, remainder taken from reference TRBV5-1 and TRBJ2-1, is KAGVTQTPRYLIKTRGQQVTLSCSPISGHRSVSWYQQTPGQGLQFLFEYFSETQRNKGNFPGRFSGRQFSNSRSEMNVSTLELGDSALYLCASSAVSNSYNEQFFGPGTRLTVL.

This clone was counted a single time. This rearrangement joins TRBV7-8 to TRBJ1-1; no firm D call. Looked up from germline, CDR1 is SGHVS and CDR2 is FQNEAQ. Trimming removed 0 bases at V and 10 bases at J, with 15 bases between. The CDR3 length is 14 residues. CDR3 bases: TGTGCCAGCAGCTTAGCTTTTAAGGCCACGGGAGCTTTCTTT. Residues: CASSLAFKATGAFF.

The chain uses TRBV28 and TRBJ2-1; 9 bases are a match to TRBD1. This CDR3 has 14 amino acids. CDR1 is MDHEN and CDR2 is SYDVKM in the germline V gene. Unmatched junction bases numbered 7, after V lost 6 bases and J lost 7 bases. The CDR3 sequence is CASSPGTGRNEQFF. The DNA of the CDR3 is TGTGCCAGCAGCCCCGGGACAGGGCGGAATGAGCAGTTCTTC.